This entry concerns a single TCR beta chain. The antigen is undetermined. Only in-frame clones appear in the TCRdb table, and some are missing; sequencing was by immunoSEQ multiplex PCR. The data hold roughly 500,000 clones, with almost 80% observed a single time. The data are from a study of shared clonotypes between healthy human individuals. Study-level findings and limits: Blood was the only sampled material, and tissue repertoires likely differ.

Trimming pared 1 base from V and 2 bases from J, leaving 11 bases between. The CDR3 has 14 residues. CDR1 is SQVTM, CDR2 ANQGSEA, per germline. Specimen: PBMCs. The J gene is TRBJ1-2, the V gene TRBV29-1, with TRBD1 as a possible D gene (5 bases). The TCR comes from a woman aged 40 to 50 in good health. Some clones in this sample may be carry-over from other donors' samples. CDR3 region: CSVEGVGTNYGYTF. In nucleotides, the CDR3 is TGCAGCGTTGAAGGCGTAGGGACGAACTATGGCTACACCTTC. Full variable domain (remainder filled in from reference TRBV29-1 and TRBJ1-2): SAVISQKPSRDICQRGTSLTIQCQVDSQVTMMFWYRQQPGQSLTLIATANQGSEATYESGFVIDKFPISRPNLTFSTLTVSNMSPEDSSIYLCSVEGVGTNYGYTFGSGTRLTVV.